A selection of T cell receptor beta chains follows, all from one sample in a study of T-cell reconstitution after alpha-beta-depleted transplantation in children. Each CDR3 protein is one row after TCRdb ran MiXCR on the PCR reads. The sample includes roughly 670,000 distinct CDR3 sequences, around 14% of them seen just once. The material was PBMCs, obtained before TCRalphabeta/CD19-depleted stem cell transplant. The receptor source for this set is a girl aged 2 to 10 with congenital amegakaryocytic thrombocytopenia, due to receive a stem cell transplant. The CDR3 runs from the conserved cysteine through the conserved F or W. The D gene is left open where the match is weak. A row's size may be missing; if present it is once, few, many or a size class.

j_gene: TRBJ2-3
d_gene: TRBD2
v_gene: TRBV7-3
abundance: -
len: 16
CDR3nt: TGTGCCAGCAGCCGGGGGACTAGCGGGAGATCAGATACGCAGTATTTT
CDR3aa: CASSRGTSGRSDTQYF

j_gene: TRBJ2-3
d_gene: -
v_gene: TRBV5-1
abundance: -
len: 14
CDR3nt: TGCGCCAGCAGCTGGCAGGGGTTCCCAGATACGCAGTATTTT
CDR3aa: CASSWQGFPDTQYF

j_gene: TRBJ2-1
d_gene: -
v_gene: TRBV28
abundance: many
len: 11
CDR3nt: TGTGCCACCTCATCTCTAGTGGCGCAGTTCTTC
CDR3aa: CATSSLVAQFF

j_gene: TRBJ2-6
d_gene: -
v_gene: TRBV25-1
abundance: many
len: 13
CDR3nt: TGTGCCAGCAGTGACCCCGGGGCCAACGTCCTGACTTTC
CDR3aa: CASSDPGANVLTF

j_gene: TRBJ2-1
d_gene: TRBD2
v_gene: TRBV12-3/TRBV12-4
abundance: -
len: 15
CDR3nt: TGTGCCAGCAGTCTGACAAGCGGGACTGGTAATGAGCAGTTCTTC
CDR3aa: CASSLTSGTGNEQFF

j_gene: TRBJ2-2
d_gene: -
v_gene: TRBV20-1
abundance: few
len: 13
CDR3nt: TGCAGTGCCAGGCGGACAAACACCGGGGAGCTGTTTTTT
CDR3aa: CSARRTNTGELFF

j_gene: TRBJ1-1
d_gene: -
v_gene: TRBV5-1
abundance: many
len: 14
CDR3nt: TGCGCCAGCAGCTTGGTAGTAGGGGGGGCTGAAGCTTTCTTT
CDR3aa: CASSLVVGGAEAFF

j_gene: TRBJ2-3
d_gene: -
v_gene: TRBV15
abundance: few
len: 15
CDR3nt: TGTGCCACCAGTACTACGCGGGGATGGGCAGATACGCAGTATTTT
CDR3aa: CATSTTRGWADTQYF

j_gene: TRBJ2-5
d_gene: -
v_gene: TRBV2
abundance: many
len: 13
CDR3nt: TGTGCCAGCAGTGAAGCCCCATTTGGGACCCAGTACTTC
CDR3aa: CASSEAPFGTQYF

j_gene: TRBJ2-3
d_gene: -
v_gene: TRBV5-4
abundance: few
len: 13
CDR3nt: TGTGCCAGCAGCTTGGGGCCCCTAGATACGCAGTATTTT
CDR3aa: CASSLGPLDTQYF

j_gene: TRBJ2-3
d_gene: TRBD2
v_gene: TRBV15
abundance: many
len: 16
CDR3nt: TGTGCCACCAGCAGGGTAGCGGGAGTGGGCACAGATACGCAGTATTTT
CDR3aa: CATSRVAGVGTDTQYF

j_gene: TRBJ2-1
d_gene: TRBD2
v_gene: TRBV5-1
abundance: few
len: 16
CDR3nt: TGCGCCAGCAGCCCGCTTCTGGCGGGGGGGGCTAATGAGCAGTTCTTC
CDR3aa: CASSPLLAGGANEQFF

j_gene: TRBJ2-7
d_gene: TRBD2
v_gene: TRBV11-2
abundance: -
len: 14
CDR3nt: TGTGCCAGCAGCACCCAGCGGGGCCCCTACGAGCAGTACTTC
CDR3aa: CASSTQRGPYEQYF

j_gene: TRBJ2-4
d_gene: -
v_gene: TRBV20-1
abundance: many
len: 14
CDR3nt: TGCAGTGCTCCAAGAACGCGGACAGAAAACATTCAGTACTTC
CDR3aa: CSAPRTRTENIQYF

j_gene: TRBJ1-5
d_gene: TRBD1
v_gene: TRBV5-1
abundance: -
len: 16
CDR3nt: TGCGCCAGCAGCTCAAGGACAGGGGGGGGCAATCAGCCCCAGCATTTT
CDR3aa: CASSSRTGGGNQPQHF

j_gene: TRBJ2-4
d_gene: -
v_gene: TRBV15
abundance: many
len: 14
CDR3nt: TGTGCCACCAGCAGAGAATCCAAAGGGAACATTCAGTACTTC
CDR3aa: CATSRESKGNIQYF

j_gene: TRBJ2-2
d_gene: -
v_gene: TRBV5-1
abundance: many
len: 14
CDR3nt: TGCGCCAGCCGGGACTCCATAAACACCGGGGAGCTGTTTTTT
CDR3aa: CASRDSINTGELFF

j_gene: TRBJ2-1
d_gene: TRBD1
v_gene: TRBV15
abundance: once
len: 16
CDR3nt: TGTGCCACCAGCAGAGATAGAGGACAGGGCATATATGAGCAGTTCTTC
CDR3aa: CATSRDRGQGIYEQFF

j_gene: TRBJ2-3
d_gene: -
v_gene: TRBV20-1
abundance: -
len: 15
CDR3nt: TGCAGTGCTAGAGACTCATCGGTCAGGGGAGATACGCAGTATTTT
CDR3aa: CSARDSSVRGDTQYF

j_gene: TRBJ2-7
d_gene: TRBD1
v_gene: TRBV28
abundance: many
len: 16
CDR3nt: TGTGCCAGCAGGTTGCCACCGGGACAGGGGCTCTACGAGCAGTACTTC
CDR3aa: CASRLPPGQGLYEQYF

j_gene: TRBJ2-2
d_gene: -
v_gene: TRBV12-3/TRBV12-4
abundance: few
len: 16
CDR3nt: TGTGCCAGCAGGAAGTATAGGAGGGAGAACACCGGGGAGCTGTTTTTT
CDR3aa: CASRKYRRENTGELFF

j_gene: TRBJ2-7
d_gene: TRBD2
v_gene: TRBV6-2/TRBV6-3
abundance: -
len: 16
CDR3nt: TGTGCCAGCAGTTATCCTAGCGGGAGGAAAACCTACGAGCAGTACTTC
CDR3aa: CASSYPSGRKTYEQYF

j_gene: TRBJ2-1
d_gene: -
v_gene: TRBV12-5
abundance: -
len: 13
CDR3nt: TGTGCTAGTGATAGAGCGGGCCACAATGAGCAGTTCTTC
CDR3aa: CASDRAGHNEQFF

j_gene: TRBJ2-7
d_gene: -
v_gene: TRBV12-3/TRBV12-4
abundance: few
len: 17
CDR3nt: TGTGCCAGCAGTGATACCACACGGGCGTCGGGCCCCTACGAGCAGTACTTC
CDR3aa: CASSDTTRASGPYEQYF

j_gene: TRBJ2-6
d_gene: -
v_gene: TRBV4-2
abundance: -
len: 19
CDR3nt: TGTGCCAGCAGCCAAGACACACTGACCCTCTTCACTGAGGCCAACGTCCTGACTTTC
CDR3aa: CASSQDTLTLFTEANVLTF

j_gene: TRBJ2-2
d_gene: TRBD1
v_gene: TRBV3-1
abundance: few
len: 15
CDR3nt: TGTGCCAGCAGCCCAGGACAGGGAGCGAGCGGGGAGCTGTTTTTT
CDR3aa: CASSPGQGASGELFF

j_gene: TRBJ2-5
d_gene: TRBD2
v_gene: TRBV2
abundance: -
len: 13
CDR3nt: TGTGCCAGCAAGCGCGGGAGCCAAGAGACCCAGTACTTC
CDR3aa: CASKRGSQETQYF

j_gene: TRBJ2-7
d_gene: -
v_gene: TRBV30
abundance: few
len: 12
CDR3nt: TGTGCCTGGAGTGTACAGTCCTACGAGCAGTACTTC
CDR3aa: CAWSVQSYEQYF

j_gene: TRBJ2-1
d_gene: -
v_gene: TRBV15
abundance: few
len: 14
CDR3nt: TGTGCCACCAGCACCCTGTCGGGGCTAAATGAGCAGTTCTTC
CDR3aa: CATSTLSGLNEQFF

j_gene: TRBJ2-7
d_gene: TRBD1
v_gene: TRBV10-3
abundance: many
len: 15
CDR3nt: TGTGCCATCAGTGAACGGGACAGAGTAACCTACGAGCAGTACTTC
CDR3aa: CAISERDRVTYEQYF

j_gene: TRBJ2-5
d_gene: -
v_gene: TRBV27
abundance: few
len: 13
CDR3nt: TGTGCCAGCAGTTTTTACAGTCAAGAGACCCAGTACTTC
CDR3aa: CASSFYSQETQYF

j_gene: TRBJ2-1
d_gene: TRBD2
v_gene: TRBV11-1
abundance: -
len: 18
CDR3nt: TGTGCCACCCTGACTAGCGGAGAACTAGGTGGTGCGTACAATGAGCAGTTCTTC
CDR3aa: CATLTSGELGGAYNEQFF

j_gene: TRBJ2-1
d_gene: TRBD1
v_gene: TRBV6-5
abundance: few
len: 16
CDR3nt: TGTGCCAGCAGTTATTATGGGACAGGGGGCCACAATGAGCAGTTCTTC
CDR3aa: CASSYYGTGGHNEQFF

j_gene: TRBJ2-3
d_gene: -
v_gene: TRBV12-3/TRBV12-4
abundance: few
len: 14
CDR3nt: TGTGCCACCCTGGACTACCGGGGAGGTGATACGCAGTATTTT
CDR3aa: CATLDYRGGDTQYF

j_gene: TRBJ1-4
d_gene: -
v_gene: TRBV7-6
abundance: few
len: 13
CDR3nt: TGTGCCAGCAGCCGCCGTAGGGGCGAAAAACTGTTTTTT
CDR3aa: CASSRRRGEKLFF

j_gene: TRBJ1-1
d_gene: TRBD1
v_gene: TRBV5-5
abundance: few
len: 14
CDR3nt: TGTGCCAGCAGCGTAGAACAGGGGAGGACTGAAGCTTTCTTT
CDR3aa: CASSVEQGRTEAFF

j_gene: TRBJ2-1
d_gene: -
v_gene: TRBV20-1
abundance: -
len: 12
CDR3nt: TGCAGTGCTAGTAGAGCCTACAATGAGCAGCTCTTC
CDR3aa: CSASRAYNEQLF

j_gene: TRBJ2-2
d_gene: -
v_gene: TRBV28
abundance: many
len: 14
CDR3nt: TGTGCCAGCAGCCCACCACGTATTACCGGGGAGCTGTTTTTT
CDR3aa: CASSPPRITGELFF

j_gene: TRBJ1-2
d_gene: -
v_gene: TRBV20-1
abundance: many
len: 11
CDR3nt: TGCAGTGCTAGCGGCCCCAGGGGCTACACCTTC
CDR3aa: CSASGPRGYTF

j_gene: TRBJ2-5
d_gene: -
v_gene: TRBV9
abundance: many
len: 18
CDR3nt: TGTGCCAGCAGCCCATCAATCATCAAGGACATAACTGGTGAGACCCAGTACTTC
CDR3aa: CASSPSIIKDITGETQYF

j_gene: TRBJ2-3
d_gene: -
v_gene: TRBV12-3/TRBV12-4
abundance: many
len: 12
CDR3nt: TGTGCCAGCAGTCAGATCCGGAGCCCGCAGTATTTT
CDR3aa: CASSQIRSPQYF

j_gene: TRBJ2-3
d_gene: -
v_gene: TRBV12-3/TRBV12-4
abundance: few
len: 15
CDR3nt: TGTGCCAGCAGAGAACAGGGTTGGGGGACAGATACGCAGTATTTT
CDR3aa: CASREQGWGTDTQYF

j_gene: TRBJ2-2
d_gene: TRBD2
v_gene: TRBV12-3/TRBV12-4
abundance: many
len: 15
CDR3nt: TGTGCCAGCAGATACCACGGGACTAGGACCGGGGAGCTGTTTTTT
CDR3aa: CASRYHGTRTGELFF

j_gene: TRBJ2-7
d_gene: -
v_gene: TRBV7-8
abundance: -
len: 17
CDR3nt: TGTGCCAGCAGCTTAGCCCGAGTTAGCCGGAGGGCCCACGAGCAGTACTTC
CDR3aa: CASSLARVSRRAHEQYF

j_gene: TRBJ2-4
d_gene: TRBD1
v_gene: TRBV25-1
abundance: few
len: 14
CDR3nt: TGTGCCAGCAGTGTACAGGGGAACAAAAACATTCAGTACTTC
CDR3aa: CASSVQGNKNIQYF

j_gene: TRBJ2-1
d_gene: TRBD2
v_gene: TRBV9
abundance: many
len: 15
CDR3nt: TGTGCCAGCAGCGTAGGACTAGCGGGTCCCAATGAGCAGTTCTTC
CDR3aa: CASSVGLAGPNEQFF

j_gene: TRBJ2-5
d_gene: -
v_gene: TRBV6-5
abundance: -
len: 16
CDR3nt: TGTGCCAGCAGTTACTCTCGGACTGGGGTCCAAGAGACCCAGTACTTC
CDR3aa: CASSYSRTGVQETQYF

j_gene: TRBJ2-4
d_gene: -
v_gene: TRBV20-1
abundance: many
len: 14
CDR3nt: TGCAGTGCTCTAGTCGGGTTAGCCAAAAACATTCAGTACTTC
CDR3aa: CSALVGLAKNIQYF

j_gene: TRBJ1-1
d_gene: TRBD1
v_gene: TRBV20-1
abundance: few
len: 16
CDR3nt: TGCAGTGCCTCACCGGGACAGCTCCCATCAAAGTCTGAAGCTTTCTTT
CDR3aa: CSASPGQLPSKSEAFF

j_gene: TRBJ2-3
d_gene: -
v_gene: TRBV15
abundance: many
len: 13
CDR3nt: TGTGCCACCAGCAGAGTTGAGGCAGATACGCAGTATTTT
CDR3aa: CATSRVEADTQYF

j_gene: TRBJ2-7
d_gene: TRBD1
v_gene: TRBV3-1
abundance: few
len: 15
CDR3nt: TGTGCCAGCAGCCACATGGGACAGGTTCCCTACGAGCAGTACTTC
CDR3aa: CASSHMGQVPYEQYF

j_gene: TRBJ2-5
d_gene: TRBD2
v_gene: TRBV16
abundance: few
len: 19
CDR3nt: TGTGCCAGCAGCCAAGGGATTAAGAGGACTAGCGGGACACAAGAGACCCAGTACTTC
CDR3aa: CASSQGIKRTSGTQETQYF

j_gene: TRBJ2-1
d_gene: TRBD2
v_gene: TRBV20-1
abundance: -
len: 15
CDR3nt: TGCAGTGCTGGGCCAGCGGGAGCTGCGGAGGATGAGCAGTTCTTC
CDR3aa: CSAGPAGAAEDEQFF

j_gene: TRBJ2-5
d_gene: TRBD1
v_gene: TRBV29-1
abundance: many
len: 14
CDR3nt: TGCAGCATTAAAGGACAGGGGGACCAAGAGACCCAGTACTTC
CDR3aa: CSIKGQGDQETQYF

j_gene: TRBJ2-3
d_gene: TRBD2
v_gene: TRBV28
abundance: many
len: 14
CDR3nt: TGTGCCAGCAGTTTAGAGCGGGACACAGATACGCAGTATTTT
CDR3aa: CASSLERDTDTQYF

j_gene: TRBJ2-7
d_gene: -
v_gene: TRBV12-3/TRBV12-4
abundance: many
len: 14
CDR3nt: TGTGCCAGCAGTTTAGGGCCTTCGGGGAACGAGCAGTACTTC
CDR3aa: CASSLGPSGNEQYF

j_gene: TRBJ2-7
d_gene: -
v_gene: TRBV20-1
abundance: -
len: 16
CDR3nt: TGCAGTGCTAGAAGTTTTAGTAAGACAGGAGCCTACGAGCAGTACTTC
CDR3aa: CSARSFSKTGAYEQYF

j_gene: TRBJ2-7
d_gene: TRBD2
v_gene: TRBV10-3
abundance: many
len: 16
CDR3nt: TGTGCCACCAGTTCCAGTACTAGCGGGAGTGTAGGCGAGCAGTACTTC
CDR3aa: CATSSSTSGSVGEQYF